Only a few counts were recorded for the clone carrying this T cell receptor beta chain. The antigen remains unidentified. The sample providers were healthy Caucasian people from Russia, aged about 6 to 95. These data belong to a study of blood T cells in healthy people across ages. Together with a sample-barcoded 5' primer, a J-beta primer mix was included in a second PCR lasting roughly 6 to 12 cycles. A template-switch adaptor with 12 random nucleotides tagged each cDNA molecule. One entry per CDR3 protein, called by TCRdb with MiXCR from the 5' RACE reads. Among roughly 1.5 million distinct CDR3 sequences listed, around 40% were seen once. Study results and limitations: Per-million-T-cell TCR beta diversity fell roughly linearly with age.

This CDR3 spans 15 amino acids. Germline V gene data show CDR1 as MDHEN and CDR2 as SYDVKM. V trimming: 6 bases; J trimming: 5 bases; junction bases outside the gene matches: 12. The sequence was obtained from a woman aged 18-29 years in good health. The sequenced material came from blood. The rearrangement uses TRBV28 and TRBJ2-7, with 8 bases lining up with TRBD2. This CDR3 reads CASSNLSGTSHEQYF. As DNA, the CDR3 is TGTGCCAGCAGCAACCTTAGCGGGACTTCCCACGAGCAGTACTTC.